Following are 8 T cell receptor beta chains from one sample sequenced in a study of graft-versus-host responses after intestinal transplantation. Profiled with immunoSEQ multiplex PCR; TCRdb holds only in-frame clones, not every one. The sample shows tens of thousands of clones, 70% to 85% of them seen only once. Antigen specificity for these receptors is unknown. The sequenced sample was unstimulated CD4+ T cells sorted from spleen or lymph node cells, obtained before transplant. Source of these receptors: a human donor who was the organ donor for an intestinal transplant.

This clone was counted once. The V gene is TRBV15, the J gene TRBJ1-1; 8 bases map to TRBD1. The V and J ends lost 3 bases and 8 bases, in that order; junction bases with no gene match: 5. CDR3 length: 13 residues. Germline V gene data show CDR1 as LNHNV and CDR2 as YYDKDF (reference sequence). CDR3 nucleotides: TGTGCCACCAGCAGGAAGGGGGACAGGGAAGCTTTCTTT. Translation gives CATSRKGDREAFF.

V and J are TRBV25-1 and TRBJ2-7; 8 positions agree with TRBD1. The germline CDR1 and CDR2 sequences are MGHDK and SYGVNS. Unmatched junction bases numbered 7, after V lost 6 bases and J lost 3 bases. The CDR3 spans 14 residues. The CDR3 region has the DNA TGTGCCAGCAGAGGGACAGGAAGAGACTACGAGCAGTACTTC. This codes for CASRGTGRDYEQYF.

CDR3 sequence (DNA): TGTGCCAGTAAACAGACGGGGAACACTGAAGCTTTCTTT. As protein: CASKQTGNTEAFF. The V call is TRBV19, the J call TRBJ1-1; D ambiguous. V was clipped by 7 bases and J by 1 base, with 10 bases between them. CDR1 is LNHDA, CDR2 SQIVND, per germline (reference sequence). The CDR3 is 13 amino acids.

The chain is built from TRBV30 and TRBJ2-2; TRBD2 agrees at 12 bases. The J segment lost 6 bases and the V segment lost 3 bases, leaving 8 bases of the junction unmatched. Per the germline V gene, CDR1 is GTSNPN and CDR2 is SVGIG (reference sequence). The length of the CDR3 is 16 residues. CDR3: CAWRGGASGRAGELFF. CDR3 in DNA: TGTGCCTGGAGGGGGGGGGCTAGCGGGAGGGCCGGGGAGCTGTTTTTT.

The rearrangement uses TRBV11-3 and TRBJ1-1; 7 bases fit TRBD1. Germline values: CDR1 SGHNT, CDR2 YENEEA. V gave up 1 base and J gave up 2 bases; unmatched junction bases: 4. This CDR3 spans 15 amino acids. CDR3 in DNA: TGTGCCAGCAGCTTAGTAGGGGGCGGAAACACTGAAGCTTTCTTT. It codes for CASSLVGGGNTEAFF.

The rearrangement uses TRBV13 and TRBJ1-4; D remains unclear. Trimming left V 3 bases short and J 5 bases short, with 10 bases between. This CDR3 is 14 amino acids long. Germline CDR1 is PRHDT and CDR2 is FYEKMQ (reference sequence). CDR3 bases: TGTGCCAGCAGCTTTGGCAGGTGGAATGAAAAACTGTTTTTT. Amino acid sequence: CASSFGRWNEKLFF.

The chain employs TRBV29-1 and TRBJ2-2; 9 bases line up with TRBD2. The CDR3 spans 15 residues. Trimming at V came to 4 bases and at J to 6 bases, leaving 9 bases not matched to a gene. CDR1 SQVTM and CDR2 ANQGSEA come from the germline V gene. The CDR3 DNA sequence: TGCAGCGTTGTGTCTAGCGGGGCTTCGTCCGGGGAGCTGTTTTTT. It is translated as CSVVSSGASSGELFF.

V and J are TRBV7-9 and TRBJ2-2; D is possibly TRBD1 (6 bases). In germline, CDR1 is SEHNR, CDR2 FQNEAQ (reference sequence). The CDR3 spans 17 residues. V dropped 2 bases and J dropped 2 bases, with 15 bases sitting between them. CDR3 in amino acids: CASSLIPGQPNTGELFF. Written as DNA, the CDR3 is TGTGCCAGCAGCTTAATTCCGGGACAACCTAACACCGGGGAGCTGTTTTTT.